Reported below is one T cell receptor beta chain. The target antigen is unknown. This sample was taken from a study of blood T cells in healthy people across ages. Study observations and caveats: Researchers report that TCR beta diversity correlated strongly with naive T cell percentage.

Donors were healthy Caucasian individuals from Russia aged about 6 to 90. Germline V gene sequence: CDR1 MNHEY, CDR2 SVGAGI. This CDR3 is built from 15 residues. V gave up 6 bases and J gave up 0 bases, with 9 bases separating them. Together with a sample-barcoded 5' primer, a J-beta primer mix was included in a second PCR lasting about 6 to 12 cycles. A minimum of 3 million CDR3-containing paired-end reads was obtained for each sample. MiXCR was run by TCRdb on the 5' RACE reads, yielding one entry per CDR3 protein. The sample consists of approximately 600,000 distinct CDR3 sequences, 58% of them appearing once.

The sample taken for sequencing was blood. This clonotype was obtained from a man between 60 and 70 years old in good health. The rearrangement uses TRBV6-5 and TRBJ2-6; D not resolved. The CDR3 reads CASSRGHSGANVLTF. DNA of the CDR3: TGTGCCAGCAGCCGCGGTCACTCTGGGGCCAACGTCCTGACTTTC.